This entry lists 15 T cell receptor beta chains sequenced from one sample in a study of Graves' ophthalmopathy and Graves' hyperthyroidism. TCR beta CDR3 amplification used RNA transcripts. Second-round multiplex PCR came after a first-round RT-PCR that employed HTBI primers. TCRdb re-called the multiplex PCR reads with MiXCR, one entry per CDR3 protein. The table records about 740,000 distinct CDR3 sequences, approximately 40% of them present only once. Sequenced: peripheral blood. These receptors were collected from an adult man with Graves' ophthalmopathy.

This clonotype has at least ten counts. V and J are TRBV12-3 or TRBV12-4 and TRBJ1-6, with D uncertain. The CDR3 has 13 residues. V lost 2 bases and J lost 14, with 13 bases in between. Here the CDR3 reads CASSLSVYGALHF. The CDR3 coding sequence is TGTGCCAGCAGTTTATCAGTATACGGGGCCCTCCACTTT.

CDR3: CASSPRAGEVAEAFF. The CDR3 DNA reads as TGTGCCAGCAGTCCCAGAGCCGGAGAGGTTGCTGAAGCTTTCTTT. The chain couples TRBV12-3 or TRBV12-4 to TRBJ1-1; D unresolved. V was pared by 5 bases and J by 6 bases, with 19 bases between. The CDR3 loop spans 15 amino acids.

The rearrangement links TRBV29-1 to TRBJ2-2; 12 nucleotides line up with TRBD2. After removal of 7 bases from V and 2 bases from J, the junction contained 5 bases not matched to a gene. The CDR3 loop spans 15 amino acids. The germline V gene encodes CDR1 SQVTM and CDR2 ANQGSEA. The CDR3 DNA reads as TGCAGCGCTGGACTAGCGGGGATAAACACCGGGGAGCTGTTTTTT. This codes for CSAGLAGINTGELFF.

The chain links TRBV6-2 or TRBV6-3 to TRBJ1-5; TRBD1 might be the D (5 bases). The germline gives CDR1 MNHEY, CDR2 SVGEGT. With 6 bases removed from V and 3 bases from J, the gap between germline ends came to 9 bases. CDR3 length: 13 amino acids. The CDR3 DNA reads as TGTGCCAGCAGAGACAGCGCCAATCAGCCCCAGCATTTT. As protein: CASRDSANQPQHF.

The chain joins TRBV5-4 to TRBJ2-7; no reliable D call. V lost 4 bases, J lost 2 bases, and 19 bases lay in between. Germline V gene data show CDR1 as SGHNT and CDR2 as YYREEE (reference sequence). This CDR3 region has 16 residues. CDR3 loop: CASSLFMEADTYEQYF. DNA for the CDR3: TGTGCCAGCAGCCTCTTCATGGAAGCTGATACCTACGAGCAGTACTTC.

CDR3 in DNA: TGCAGTGCTAGTTACAGAAGTTCCTCCTATAATTCACCCCTCCACTTT. It codes for CSASYRSSSYNSPLHF. The V gene is TRBV20-1, the J gene TRBJ1-6; D uncertain. The germline V gene encodes CDR1 DFQATT and CDR2 SNEGSKA (reference sequence). The ends were cut back, 3 bases at V and 0 bases at J, with 12 bases in the middle. CDR3 length: 16 residues.

This clonotype was seen at least ten times. The CDR3 DNA sequence: TGTGCCAGCAGCGCAGGCTATGGCTACACCTTC. It translates to CASSAGYGYTF. The chain links TRBV9 to TRBJ1-2; D remains ambiguous. CDR1 SGDLS and CDR2 YYNGEE come from the germline V gene. Trimming cost V 3 bases and J 4 bases, with 4 bases left between them. The CDR3 spans 11 residues.

This clonotype was picked up a small number of times. V usage is TRBV2 and J usage is TRBJ1-5; D call uncertain. Trimming took off 6 bases at V and 1 base at J, with 16 bases between the two ends. The germline V gene encodes CDR1 SNHLY and CDR2 FYNNEI. The CDR3 runs to 16 residues. The CDR3 here is CASSPLDTISNQPQHF. The CDR3 nucleotides are TGTGCCAGCAGCCCCCTAGACACCATAAGCAATCAGCCCCAGCATTTT.

The rearrangement links TRBV6-6 to TRBJ2-7; 7 positions match TRBD2. CDR1 is MNHNY, CDR2 SVGAGI, per germline (reference sequence). The CDR3 extends over 14 amino acids. V lost 7 bases, J lost 4 bases, and 10 bases stayed unmatched. CDR3 region: CASTRGGSSYEQYF. For the CDR3, the DNA is TGTGCCAGCACTCGGGGAGGGAGTTCTTACGAGCAGTACTTC.

CDR3 sequence (DNA): TGCAGTGCCTACAGCTCTGGGGCCAACGTCCTGACTTTC. Residues: CSAYSSGANVLTF. The V call is TRBV29-1, the J call TRBJ2-6, with D unclear. Germline lookup yields CDR1 SQVTM and CDR2 ANQGSEA. The length of the CDR3 is 13 residues.

In this sample, this clonotype turned up many times. This chain links TRBV7-9 with TRBJ2-5; possible D gene TRBD2, 5 bases. The V end was cut by 1 base, the J end by 6 bases, with 21 bases between. The germline V gene encodes CDR1 SEHNR and CDR2 FQNEAQ (reference sequence). The CDR3 runs 17 residues. CDR3 bases: TGTGCCAGCAGCTTAGGCTTAATAGAAGCGGAGGCTCAGACCCAGTACTTC. It encodes CASSLGLIEAEAQTQYF.

This clonotype has only a few counts. The V call is TRBV5-1, the J call TRBJ2-7, with D possibly being TRBD1 (5 bases). Trimming shortened V by 6 bases and J by 2 bases, and 12 bases separated the two germline ends. Looked up from germline, CDR1 is SGHRS and CDR2 is YFSETQ. This CDR3 contains 13 residues. As DNA, the CDR3 is TGCGCCAGCAATTCGGCAGGGACCTACGAGCAGTACTTC. It encodes CASNSAGTYEQYF.

In this sample, this clonotype turned up many times. V usage is TRBV29-1 and J usage is TRBJ1-5, with D possibly TRBD1 on 6 matching bases. This CDR3 has 13 amino acids. Trimming took off 7 bases at V and 2 bases at J, with 12 bases between the two ends. Germline CDR1 SQVTM, CDR2 ANQGSEA. The CDR3 sequence is CSAGQNRNQPQHF. The CDR3 nucleotides are TGCAGCGCTGGACAGAATCGCAATCAGCCCCAGCATTTT.

The chain couples TRBV2 to TRBJ2-7, with 8 positions matching TRBD1. The CDR3 contains 13 residues. Germline values: CDR1 SNHLY, CDR2 FYNNEI. V trimming: 6 bases; J trimming: 1 base; junction bases outside the gene matches: 2. The chain's CDR3 is CASSRGRSYEQYF. CDR3 DNA: TGTGCCAGCAGCAGGGGGCGATCCTACGAGCAGTACTTC.

The chain recombines TRBV15 with TRBJ2-1; D perhaps matches TRBD2 (5 bases). This CDR3 region has 16 residues. V was shortened by 1 base and J by 0 bases, with 10 bases between the two germline ends. The V gene's germline CDR1 is LNHNV and CDR2 YYDKDF (reference sequence). In DNA, the CDR3 is TGTGCCACCAGCAGAGCGGGGTCGAGCTCCTACAATGAGCAGTTCTTC. It translates to CATSRAGSSSYNEQFF.